This is a list of T cell receptor beta chains from one sample in a study of siplizumab effects on memory and regulatory T cells. Some clones are missing from TCRdb's copy, which holds only in-frame ones; the method was immunoSEQ multiplex PCR. The sample records 100,000 or so clones, less than 95% being singletons. Sequenced: Tregs sorted from blood. The receptors stem from a human donor in good health. The CDR3 runs from the conserved cysteine through the conserved F or W. Each record gives: J gene, V gene, clone size, D gene, CDR3 DNA, CDR3 protein. The D gene is left open where the match is weak. Clone size, where shown, is once, few, many, or a class for clones that have expanded.

TRBJ2-5	TRBV18	.	.	TGTGCCAGCTCACAAGTTGGGGCCCAAGAGACCCAGTACTTC	CASSQVGAQETQYF
TRBJ1-2	TRBV5-1	.	TRBD1	TGCGCCAGCAGCCTGGCCGGGACAGGGGCCCTCGGCTATGGCTACACCTTC	CASSLAGTGALGYGYTF
TRBJ1-1	TRBV18	.	.	TGTGCCAGCTCAAAGGACCGCACTAGGGATACTGAAGCTTTCTTT	CASSKDRTRDTEAFF
TRBJ2-3	TRBV19	once	TRBD2	TGTGCCAGTAGCCCACGGACTAGCGGGGCATGGGGGGATACGCAGTATTTT	CASSPRTSGAWGDTQYF
TRBJ1-6	TRBV5-6	.	.	TGTGCCAGCAGCTCCGGACAGATTTATTCACCCCTCCACTTT	CASSSGQIYSPLHF
TRBJ2-7	TRBV5-6	.	.	TGTGCCAGCAGCTTGATCGGTGGAGACCGCTACGGGCAGTACTTC	CASSLIGGDRYGQYF
TRBJ2-5	TRBV14	.	.	TGTGCCAGCAGATCCATGGGGACGGAGACCCAGTACTTC	CASRSMGTETQYF
TRBJ1-1	TRBV6-1	.	.	TGTGCCAGCAGTTTGACGGCAGTTCAACCTGAAGCTTTCTTT	CASSLTAVQPEAFF
TRBJ2-7	TRBV12-2	.	.	TGTGCAAGTCGCTTAGCGGATAGGACAGGGCCTTCCTACGAGCAGTACTTC	CASRLADRTGPSYEQYF
TRBJ2-7	TRBV11-3	.	TRBD2	TGTGCCAGCAGCTTATCTAGCGGGACGGGCGAGCAGTACTTC	CASSLSSGTGEQYF
TRBJ2-7	TRBV7-6	.	TRBD2	TGTGCCAGCAGCTTAGCCAGCGGGGATGAGGAGCAGTACTTC	CASSLASGDEEQYF
TRBJ2-3	TRBV11-2	once	TRBD1	TGTGCCAGCAGACCCGGGACAGGGAGTAAAGATACGCAGTATTTT	CASRPGTGSKDTQYF
TRBJ2-6	TRBV11-2	.	TRBD1	TGTGCCAGCAGTCTGGACAGGGTCGTTAGCTCTGGGGCCAACGTCCTGACTTTC	CASSLDRVVSSGANVLTF
TRBJ1-1	TRBV9	.	.	TGTGCCAGCAGCGTAAATACAGGGAAAGCTTTCTTT	CASSVNTGKAFF
TRBJ1-2	TRBV29-1	.	.	TGCAGCGCCGTGACCCGGGAAGGCTACACCTTC	CSAVTREGYTF
TRBJ2-1	TRBV18	.	TRBD1	TGTGCCAGCTCACGGAGGACAGGGGTTTCCAATGAGCAGTTCTTC	CASSRRTGVSNEQFF
TRBJ2-7	TRBV28	.	TRBD1	TGTGCCAGCAGTCACCCGGGACAGGGGCCGTACGAGCAGTACTTC	CASSHPGQGPYEQYF
TRBJ2-5	TRBV5-1	.	.	TGCGCCAGCAGCGGAGGGGGCCTCAGGGAGACCCAGTACTTC	CASSGGGLRETQYF
TRBJ2-1	TRBV7-3	.	.	TGTGCCAGCAGCTTAACAATGGCAGCCTTCCATGAGCAGTTCTTC	CASSLTMAAFHEQFF
TRBJ1-1	TRBV15	.	.	TGTGCCACCAGCAGAGATCTGGGGAGAGGGACTCATAGGAGGGGAGCTTTCTTT	CATSRDLGRGTHRRGAFF
TRBJ2-4	TRBV5-1	.	TRBD1	TGCGCCAGCAGCCTCACAACCGGGACAGGGGGTAGCAAAAACATTCAGTACTTC	CASSLTTGTGGSKNIQYF
TRBJ2-1	TRBV18	.	.	TGTGCCAGCTCACCCCTCAGGAACAATGAGCAGTTCTTC	CASSPLRNNEQFF
TRBJ1-5	TRBV28	.	.	TGTGCCAGCAGTCTAGCAGTTAACCACAGGGTCGATCGTTATAGCAATCAGCCCCAGCATTTT	CASSLAVNHRVDRYSNQPQHF
TRBJ1-2	TRBV6-1	few	.	TGTGCCAGCAGCGAAACGGGACCATATGGCTACACCTTC	CASSETGPYGYTF
TRBJ1-2	TRBV19	.	.	TGTGCCAGTAGTATCGCCCGGGGCGGTGCTAACTATGGCTACACCTTC	CASSIARGGANYGYTF